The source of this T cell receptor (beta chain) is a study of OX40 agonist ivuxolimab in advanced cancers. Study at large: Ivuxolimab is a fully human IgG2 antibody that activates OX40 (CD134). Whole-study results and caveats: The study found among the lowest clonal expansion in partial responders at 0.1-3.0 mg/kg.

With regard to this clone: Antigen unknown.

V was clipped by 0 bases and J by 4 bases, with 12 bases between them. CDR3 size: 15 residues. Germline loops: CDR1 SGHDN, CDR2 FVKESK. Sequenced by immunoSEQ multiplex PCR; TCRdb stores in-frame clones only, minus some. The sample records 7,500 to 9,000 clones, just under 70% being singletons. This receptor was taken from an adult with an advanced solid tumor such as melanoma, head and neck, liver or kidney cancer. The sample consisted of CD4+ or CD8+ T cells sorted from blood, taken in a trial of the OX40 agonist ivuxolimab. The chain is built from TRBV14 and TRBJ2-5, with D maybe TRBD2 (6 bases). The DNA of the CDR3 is TGTGCCAGCAGCCAAGATTTCCAGGAGGGAGAGACCCAGTACTTC. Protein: CASSQDFQEGETQYF. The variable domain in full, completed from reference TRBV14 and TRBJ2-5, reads EAGVTQFPSHSVIEKGQTVTLRCDPISGHDNLYWYRRVMGKEIKFLLHFVKESKQDESGMPNNRFLAERTGGTYSTLKVQPAELEDSGVYFCASSQDFQEGETQYFGPGTRLLVL.